These 5 T cell receptor beta chains were sequenced from one sample in a study of immune heterogeneity within non-small cell lung tumors. TCRs were amplified from approximately 600 ng gDNA of bulk tumor per sample. Biopsy collection occurred during surgery, with several far-apart biopsies per primary tumor. With untreated, newly diagnosed non-small cell lung cancer, the patients went on to undergo curative surgery. Multiplex PCR amplified TCR beta CDR3 with 32 V and 13 J primers. From the multiplex PCR reads, TCRdb called clonotypes with MiXCR, one entry per CDR3 protein. This table has 12,000 to 15,000 distinct CDR3 sequences, about 31% appearing once. What was sequenced was lung tumor tissue. The receptors shown here come from a woman between 45 and 65 years old with non-small cell lung cancer.

In this sample, this clonotype is medium-sized (0.01 to 0.1%). This chain uses TRBV28 with TRBJ2-7; D might be TRBD1 or TRBD2, each matching 5 bases. V shed 10 bases and J shed 7 bases, with 14 bases lying between them. The CDR3 is 11 amino acids. Germline-derived CDR1 and CDR2 are MDHEN and SYDVKM. This CDR3 is CATIQWGEQYF. CDR3 coding DNA: TGTGCCACCATCCAGTGGGGGGAGCAGTACTTC.

In the case of this clonotype: One end of the junction does not line up with germline, which may come from a read error. J is TRBJ2-5 and V is TRBV29-1, with 10 bases fitting TRBD1. CDR3 length: 15 amino acids. Germline V gives CDR1 SQVTM, CDR2 ANQGSEA. The CDR3: CSLEQPGTGEGTQYF. CDR3 nucleotides: TGCAGCCTTGAACAACCCGGGACAGGGGAGGGGACCCAGTACTTC.

This clonotype was seen ten or more times. The chain recombines TRBV12-3 or TRBV12-4 with TRBJ2-3; TRBD2 matches 9 bases. The V and J ends lost 3 bases and 6 bases, in that order; junction bases with no gene match: 4. CDR3 length equals 14 residues. The DNA for the CDR3 is TGTGCCAGCAGTTTCTCTAGCGGGACGGATACGCAGTATTTT. Its translation: CASSFSSGTDTQYF.

This clonotype was seen ten or more times. This rearrangement joins TRBV19 to TRBJ1-1, with 8 bases fitting TRBD1. J was trimmed by 5 bases and V by 7 bases; bases with no gene match: 6. This CDR3 spans 13 amino acids. Germline CDR1 reads LNHDA; CDR2 reads SQIVND (reference sequence). In DNA, the CDR3 is TGTGCCAGTACCCTGACAGGGGTGACTGAAGCTTTCTTT. This translates into CASTLTGVTEAFF.

This clonotype has a count of ten or more. V and J are TRBV7-3 and TRBJ2-1; 7 nucleotides agree with TRBD1. The J segment lost 2 bases and the V segment lost 2 bases, leaving 3 bases of the junction unmatched. Germline CDR1 reads SGHTA; CDR2 reads FQGTGA. This CDR3 is built from 15 residues. The CDR3 DNA is TGTGCCAGCAGCTTAGGACAGGCCGCCTACAATGAGCAGTTCTTC. Translated: CASSLGQAAYNEQFF.